This TCR beta chain was identified during a study of T cells in Graves' hyperthyroidism and ophthalmopathy. Study background: Peripheral blood was acquired at first diagnosis, ahead of any therapy whatsoever.

This clonotype was seen many times. The TCR beta CDR3 regions underwent amplification using RNA transcripts as the source. TCR CDR3 underwent first-round RT-PCR with the HTBI primer set. TCRdb reprocessed the multiplex PCR reads with MiXCR, giving one entry per CDR3 protein. Here the sample spans approximately 380,000 distinct CDR3 sequences, under 20% being singletons. Germline V lookup: CDR1 SGHTA, CDR2 FQGTGA. This CDR3 spans 13 amino acids. The germline V and J ends were trimmed by 1 base and 7 bases, with 11 bases remaining between them. Sequencing input: blood. This chain links TRBV7-3 with TRBJ2-7, with D perhaps TRBD1 (6 bases). The TCR was taken from a woman in her late teens or twenties with Graves' hyperthyroidism. The CDR3 nucleotides read TGTGCCAGCAGCTTAAACAGGGTGGGGGAGCAGTACTTC. This sequence encodes CASSLNRVGEQYF.